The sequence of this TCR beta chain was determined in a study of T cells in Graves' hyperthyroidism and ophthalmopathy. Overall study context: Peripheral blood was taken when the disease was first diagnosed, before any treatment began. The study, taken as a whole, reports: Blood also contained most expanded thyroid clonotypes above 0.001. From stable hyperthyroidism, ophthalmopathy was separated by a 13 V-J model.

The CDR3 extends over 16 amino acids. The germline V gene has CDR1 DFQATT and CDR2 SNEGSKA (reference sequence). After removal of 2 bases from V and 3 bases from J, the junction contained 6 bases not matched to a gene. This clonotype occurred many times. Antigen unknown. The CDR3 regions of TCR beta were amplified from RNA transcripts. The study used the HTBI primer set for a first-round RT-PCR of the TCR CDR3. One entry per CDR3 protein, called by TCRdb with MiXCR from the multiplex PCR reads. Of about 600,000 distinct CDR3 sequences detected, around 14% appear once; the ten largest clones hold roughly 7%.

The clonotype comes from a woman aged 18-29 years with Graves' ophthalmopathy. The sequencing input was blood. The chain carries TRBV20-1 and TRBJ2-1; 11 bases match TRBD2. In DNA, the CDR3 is TGCAGTGCTAGACCCCTAGCGGGAGGTCTCTACAATGAGCAGTTCTTC. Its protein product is CSARPLAGGLYNEQFF.